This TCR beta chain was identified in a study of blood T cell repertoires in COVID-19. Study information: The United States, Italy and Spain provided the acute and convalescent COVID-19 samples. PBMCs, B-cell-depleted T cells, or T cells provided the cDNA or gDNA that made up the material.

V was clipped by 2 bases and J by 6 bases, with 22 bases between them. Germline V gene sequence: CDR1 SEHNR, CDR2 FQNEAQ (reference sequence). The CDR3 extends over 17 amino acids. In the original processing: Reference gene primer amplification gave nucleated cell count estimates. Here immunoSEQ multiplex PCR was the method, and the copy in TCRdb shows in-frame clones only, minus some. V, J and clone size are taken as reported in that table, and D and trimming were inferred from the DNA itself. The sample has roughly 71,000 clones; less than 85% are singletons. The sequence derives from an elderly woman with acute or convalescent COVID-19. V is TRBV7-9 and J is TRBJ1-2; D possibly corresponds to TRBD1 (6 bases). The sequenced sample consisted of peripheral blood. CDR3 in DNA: TGTGCCAGCAGCTTATCCAGCGGCAGCGTGGGGGCGCATGGCTACACCTTC. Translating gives CASSLSSGSVGAHGYTF.